The T cell receptor beta chain described here comes from a study of blood T cell repertoires in COVID-19. In the study overall: Sites across the United States, Italy and Spain contributed samples from acute and convalescent COVID-19.

Adults between roughly 18 and 95 years of age took part from 24 US areas. Authors' methods: Cell counts per sample came from amplifying reference gene primers. Using immunoSEQ multiplex PCR, the repertoire was profiled, and TCRdb retains in-frame clones only, with some absent. V and J calls and clone size are as listed in that table; D and trimming were resolved from the DNA. The sample yields around 240,000 clones, 70% to 90% seen once. This receptor was taken from a woman aged 50 to 60 who had recovered from COVID-19. The source material was PBMCs or T cells enriched from blood (not recorded which).

CDR3 amino acids: CASSPPFGTGVENTEAFF. The CDR3 nucleotides read TGTGCCAGCTCACCCCCTTTCGGGACAGGGGTAGAGAACACTGAAGCTTTCTTT. The chain combines TRBV18 with TRBJ1-1; 10 bases are a match to TRBD1. With 3 bases clipped from V and 1 base from J, the junction kept 11 bases outside the gene matches. This CDR3 spans 18 amino acids. Germline values: CDR1 KGHSH, CDR2 LQKENI.